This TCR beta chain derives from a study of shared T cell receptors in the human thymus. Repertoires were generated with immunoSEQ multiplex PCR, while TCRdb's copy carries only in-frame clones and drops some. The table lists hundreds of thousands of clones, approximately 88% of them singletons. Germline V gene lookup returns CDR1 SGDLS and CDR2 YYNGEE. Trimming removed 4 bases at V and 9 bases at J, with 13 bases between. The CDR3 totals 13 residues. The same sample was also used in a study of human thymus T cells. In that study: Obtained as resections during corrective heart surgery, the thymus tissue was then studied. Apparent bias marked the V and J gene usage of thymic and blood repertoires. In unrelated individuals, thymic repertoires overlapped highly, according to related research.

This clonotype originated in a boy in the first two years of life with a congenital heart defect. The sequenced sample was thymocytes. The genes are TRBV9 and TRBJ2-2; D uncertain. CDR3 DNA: TGTGCCAGCAGCCCAGACTCATTGCGGGAGCTGTTTTTT. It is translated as CASSPDSLRELFF.